This passage covers 15 T cell receptor beta chains from one sample sequenced in a study of shared clonotypes between healthy human individuals. Here immunoSEQ multiplex PCR was the method, and the copy in TCRdb shows in-frame clones only, minus some. The data show 2 million to 2.5 million clones, less than 95% seen once. Specimen: naive CD4+ T cells from PBMCs. The subset denotes: CD45RA+ positively selected. The receptors stem from a man aged 18 to 35 in good health. Some clones in this sample may be carry-over from other donors' samples.

This sequence joins TRBV5-4 and TRBJ2-1; D is unclear. V lost 3 bases, J lost 0 bases, and 10 bases lay in between. CDR3 length equals 15 residues. Germline V lookup: CDR1 SGHNT, CDR2 YYREEE (reference sequence). The CDR3 protein is CASSSTIGSYNEQFF. The CDR3 region has the DNA TGTGCCAGCAGCTCGACGATCGGCTCCTACAATGAGCAGTTCTTC.

The chain combines TRBV5-4 with TRBJ1-4, with D perhaps TRBD1 (6 bases). CDR1 and CDR2 from the germline V gene are SGHNT and YYREEE (reference sequence). Trimming left V 5 bases short and J 8 bases short, with 19 bases between. This CDR3 is 15 amino acids long. The CDR3 region has the DNA TGTGCCAGCAGTAGGAACCGGGACCAGGGGGAAAAACTGTTTTTT. It specifies CASSRNRDQGEKLFF.

The rearrangement uses TRBV2 and TRBJ1-5; D is undetermined. V shed 1 base and J shed 3 bases, with 13 bases lying between them. CDR3 size: 16 residues. The germline gives CDR1 SNHLY, CDR2 FYNNEI. CDR3 amino acids: CASSEGSVGPNQPQHF. DNA for the CDR3: TGTGCCAGCAGTGAAGGGAGCGTAGGGCCCAATCAGCCCCAGCATTTT.

V gene TRBV7-8 combines with J gene TRBJ2-7; 7 nucleotides match TRBD1. V lost 5 bases and J lost 4; bases outside the gene matches: 11. Germline V gene data show CDR1 as SGHVS and CDR2 as FQNEAQ. There are 15 residues in the CDR3. The CDR3 DNA reads as TGTGCCAGCAGCATGACCGGGACAGCCCAATACGAGCAGTACTTC. This codes for CASSMTGTAQYEQYF. Looking up the rest from reference TRBV7-8 and TRBJ2-7 gives the full variable domain: GAGVSQSPRYKVAKRGQDVALRCDPISGHVSLFWYQQALGQGPEFLTYFQNEAQLDKSGLPSDRFFAERPEGSVSTLKIQRTQQEDSAVYLCASSMTGTAQYEQYFGPGTRLTVT.

This clone was counted once. The chain links TRBV6-5 to TRBJ2-2, with 7 bases matching TRBD2. The germline gives CDR1 MNHEY, CDR2 SVGAGI. The ends lost 6 bases at V and 5 bases at J; junction bases unmatched: 6. The CDR3 has 14 residues. CDR3 sequence: CASSRGRATGELFF. The CDR3 DNA is TGTGCCAGCAGCCGGGGGAGGGCTACCGGGGAGCTGTTTTTT.

DNA for the CDR3: TGTGCCAGCAGCTTGGACCCATCTCCGGGAGCCCGCACCGGGGAGCTGTTTTTT. Translating gives CASSLDPSPGARTGELFF. The V gene is TRBV5-4, the J gene TRBJ2-2, with D perhaps matching TRBD2 (6 bases). The V gene's germline CDR1 is SGHNT and CDR2 YYREEE (reference sequence). V lost 0 bases and J 4 bases, leaving 19 bases between the germline ends. The CDR3 has 18 residues.

This clone appeared once. The chain has TRBV19 and TRBJ2-3, with TRBD1 matching over 7 bases. CDR1 is LNHDA and CDR2 is SQIVND in the germline V gene (reference sequence). After removal of 2 bases from V and 0 bases from J, the junction contained 8 bases not matched to a gene. CDR3 length: 17 residues. The CDR3 loop reads CASSINRGIISTDTQYF. DNA of the CDR3: TGTGCCAGTAGTATAAACAGGGGAATTATTAGCACAGATACGCAGTATTTT.

This clone has more than one count but fewer than ten. The chain has TRBV2 and TRBJ1-2; D unclear. Germline CDR1 and CDR2: SNHLY and FYNNEI. V was pared by 1 base and J by 4 bases, with 4 bases between. This CDR3 has 12 residues. The CDR3 reads CASSEDPYGYTF. CDR3 DNA sequence: TGTGCCAGCAGTGAAGACCCCTATGGCTACACCTTC.

The chain uses TRBV19 and TRBJ2-2; D is unresolved. The V end lost 6 bases, the J end lost 6 bases, and 8 bases lay between the germline ends. This CDR3 is built from 12 residues. Germline-derived CDR1 and CDR2 are LNHDA and SQIVND (reference sequence). CDR3 in amino acids: CASRHRAGELFF. The DNA of the CDR3 is TGTGCCAGTAGGCATCGGGCCGGGGAGCTGTTTTTT.

The chain combines TRBV14 with TRBJ1-1; tentative D call: TRBD1 (5 bases). The CDR3 consists of 16 residues. V was cut by 1 base and J by 4 bases, with 16 bases left in between. Germline CDR1 is SGHDN and CDR2 is FVKESK. CDR3 DNA sequence: TGTGCCAGCAGCCAAGTTGGCCGGGGCTGGACCACTGAAGCTTTCTTT. Encoded protein: CASSQVGRGWTTEAFF. The whole variable domain, filled in from reference TRBV14 and TRBJ1-1, reads EAGVTQFPSHSVIEKGQTVTLRCDPISGHDNLYWYRRVMGKEIKFLLHFVKESKQDESGMPNNRFLAERTGGTYSTLKVQPAELEDSGVYFCASSQVGRGWTTEAFFGQGTRLTVV.

The chain has TRBV28 and TRBJ2-1; D is unresolved. With 4 bases removed from V and 0 bases from J, the gap between germline ends came to 13 bases. The germline gives CDR1 MDHEN, CDR2 SYDVKM. This CDR3 is 16 amino acids long. Here the CDR3 DNA reads TGTGCCAGCAGTTCCATCTCTACTCCCTCCTACAATGAGCAGTTCTTC. Translated: CASSSISTPSYNEQFF.

This clone was recorded once. The chain is built from TRBV11-2 and TRBJ2-3; D ambiguous. Per germline, CDR1 SGHAT and CDR2 FQNNGV. The CDR3 totals 12 residues. V lost 5 bases and J 6 bases, leaving 9 bases between the germline ends. The CDR3 reads CASSTQADTQYF. CDR3 nucleotides: TGTGCCAGCAGCACCCAAGCGGATACGCAGTATTTT.

Written as DNA, the CDR3 is TGTGCCAGTAGTATCCCGGACCGGCACTCTGGAAACACCATATATTTT. Translated: CASSIPDRHSGNTIYF. This chain connects TRBV19 to TRBJ1-3; D call uncertain. The CDR3 extends over 16 amino acids. Trimming removed 3 bases at V and 0 bases at J, with 12 bases between. Germline V gene sequence: CDR1 LNHDA, CDR2 SQIVND (reference sequence).

The chain has TRBV27 and TRBJ1-2; no clear D gene. The CDR3 has 13 amino acids. V lost 8 bases and J lost 5, with 15 bases in between. Germline CDR1 reads MNHEY; CDR2 reads SMNVEV (reference sequence). CDR3 sequence (DNA): TGTGCCAGCGGATTCAGAGGGAATTATGGCTACACCTTC. Amino acid sequence: CASGFRGNYGYTF.

The rearrangement links TRBV6-5 to TRBJ2-5, with D perhaps matching TRBD2 (6 bases). The DNA end is more similar to TRBJ2-7, so the J call may be wrong. This CDR3 spans 12 amino acids. Germline CDR1 is MNHEY and CDR2 is SVGAGI. This CDR3 reads CASRAGPYEQYF. CDR3 nucleotides: TGTGCCAGCAGGGCGGGACCGTACGAGCAGTACTTC.